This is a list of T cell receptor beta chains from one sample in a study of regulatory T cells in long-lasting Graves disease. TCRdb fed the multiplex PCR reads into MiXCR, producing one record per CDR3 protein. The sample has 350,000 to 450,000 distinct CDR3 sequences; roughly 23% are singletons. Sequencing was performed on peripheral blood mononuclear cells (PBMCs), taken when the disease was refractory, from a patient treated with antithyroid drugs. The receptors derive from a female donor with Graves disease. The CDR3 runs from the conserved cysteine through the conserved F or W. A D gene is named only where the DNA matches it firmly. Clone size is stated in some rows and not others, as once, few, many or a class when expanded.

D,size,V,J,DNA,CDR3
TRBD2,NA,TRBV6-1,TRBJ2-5,TGTGCCAGCAGAACTAGCGGGAGATCGTATCAAGAGACCCAGTACTTC,CASRTSGRSYQETQYF
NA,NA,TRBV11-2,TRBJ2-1,TGTGCCAGCAGCGACCTCTCGCTTGAGCAGTTCTTC,CASSDLSLEQFF
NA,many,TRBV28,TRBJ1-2,TGTGCCAGCAGTAGACCACCGGGACGGGGGAACTATGGCTACACCTTC,CASSRPPGRGNYGYTF
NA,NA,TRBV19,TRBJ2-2,TGTGCCAGTAGTATAGGGCCCACCACCGAGCTGTTTTTT,CASSIGPTTELFF
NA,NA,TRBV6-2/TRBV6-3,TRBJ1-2,TGTGCCAGCAGTTACTCCACAGGGTCGGGCTATGGCTACACCTTC,CASSYSTGSGYGYTF
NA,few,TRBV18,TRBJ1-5,TGTGCCAGCTCACCGGGTGAGGGCCAGCGGGGCAATCAGCCCCAGCATTTT,CASSPGEGQRGNQPQHF
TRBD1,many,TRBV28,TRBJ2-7,TGTGCCAGCAGTTTTGAGTCAGGGGGTCACGAGCAGTACTTC,CASSFESGGHEQYF
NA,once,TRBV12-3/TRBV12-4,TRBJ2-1,TGTGCCAGCAGGGGTGGGAGCAACAATGAGCAGTTCTTC,CASRGGSNNEQFF
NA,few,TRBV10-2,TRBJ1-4,TGCGCCAGCTGGAAGCTTGGTGGGAAACTGTTTTTT,CASWKLGGKLFF
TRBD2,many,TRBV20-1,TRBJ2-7,TGCAGTGCTAGAGAGGGACTAGTCGAGCAGTACTTC,CSAREGLVEQYF
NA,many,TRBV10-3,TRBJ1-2,TGTGCCATCAGTGACTCCGGGACTAGGGCTTATGGCTACACCTTC,CAISDSGTRAYGYTF
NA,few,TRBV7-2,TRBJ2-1,TGTGCCAGCAGCTTAGGCCCAGCGGTCCACCTGTTCTTC,CASSLGPAVHLFF
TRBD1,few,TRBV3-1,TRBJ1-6,TGTGCCAGCAGCCAAGCTCGCCCGGACAGGGCAATTCGGAGTTCACCCCTCCACTTT,CASSQARPDRAIRSSPLHF
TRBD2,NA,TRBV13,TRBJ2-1,TGTGCCAGCAGCTTACGACTAGCGGGAGTCAATGAGCAGTTCTTC,CASSLRLAGVNEQFF
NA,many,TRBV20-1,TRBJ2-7,TGCAGTGCAACCGGGACTGATACCTACGAGCAGTACTTC,CSATGTDTYEQYF
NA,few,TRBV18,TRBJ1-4,TGTGCCAGCTCACCGGCGTCGTGGGGTGAAAAACTGTTTTTT,CASSPASWGEKLFF
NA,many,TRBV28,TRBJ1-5,TGTGCCAGCAGTTTATTGGGGGCAGATAGCGGCAATCAGCCCCAGCATTTT,CASSLLGADSGNQPQHF
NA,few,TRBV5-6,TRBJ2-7,TGTGCCAGCAGCTTGGGAGTGGGCTCCTACGAGCAGTACTTC,CASSLGVGSYEQYF
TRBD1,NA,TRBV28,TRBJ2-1,TGTGCCAGCAGTTATCCCCCCGGACAGGGGCCCTTCAATGAGCAGTTCTTC,CASSYPPGQGPFNEQFF
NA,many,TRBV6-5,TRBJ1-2,TGTGCCAGCAGTTACTCCCCCCCTGGTCAGGGAGTAAGTGGCTACACCTTC,CASSYSPPGQGVSGYTF
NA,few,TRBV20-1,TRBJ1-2,TGCAGTGCTAGAGATGCGACAGGTGGTAACTATGGCTACACCTTC,CSARDATGGNYGYTF
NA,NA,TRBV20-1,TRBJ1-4,TGCAGTGCCGCCAAGGGACCCCCCACAGGAGCCCTGTTTTTT,CSAAKGPPTGALFF
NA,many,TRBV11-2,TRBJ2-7,TGTGCCAGCAGCTTTCTACAGTCCTACGAGCAGTACTTC,CASSFLQSYEQYF
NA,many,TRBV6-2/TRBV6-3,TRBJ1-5,TGTGCCAGCAGTTTATCCCAGGGACGGAATCAGCCCCAGCATTTT,CASSLSQGRNQPQHF